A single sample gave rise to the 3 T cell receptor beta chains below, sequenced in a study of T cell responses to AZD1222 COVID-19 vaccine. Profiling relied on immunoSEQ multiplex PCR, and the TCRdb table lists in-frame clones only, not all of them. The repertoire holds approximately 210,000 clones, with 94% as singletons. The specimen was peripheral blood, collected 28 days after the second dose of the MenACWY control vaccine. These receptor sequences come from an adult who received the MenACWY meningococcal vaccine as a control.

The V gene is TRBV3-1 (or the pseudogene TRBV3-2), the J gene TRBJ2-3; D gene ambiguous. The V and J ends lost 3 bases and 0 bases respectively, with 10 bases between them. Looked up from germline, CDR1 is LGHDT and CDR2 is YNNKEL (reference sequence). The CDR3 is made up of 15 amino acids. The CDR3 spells CASSHSWASTDTQYF. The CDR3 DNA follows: TGTGCCAGCAGCCACTCGTGGGCCAGCACAGATACGCAGTATTTT.

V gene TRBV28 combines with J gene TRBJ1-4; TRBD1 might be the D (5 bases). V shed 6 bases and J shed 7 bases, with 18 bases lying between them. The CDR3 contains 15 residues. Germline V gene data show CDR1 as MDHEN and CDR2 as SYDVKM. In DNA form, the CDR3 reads TGTGCCAGCAGAATCACCGGGACCAGGTCTGAAAAACTGTTTTTT. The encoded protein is CASRITGTRSEKLFF.

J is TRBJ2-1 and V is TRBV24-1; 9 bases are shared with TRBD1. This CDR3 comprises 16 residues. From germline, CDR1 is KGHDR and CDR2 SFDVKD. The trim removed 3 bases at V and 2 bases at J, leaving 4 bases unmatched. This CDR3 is CATSDPGTGPYNEQFF. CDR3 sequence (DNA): TGTGCCACCAGTGATCCAGGGACAGGGCCCTACAATGAGCAGTTCTTC.